This T cell receptor (beta chain) was found in a study of T cell responses to AZD1222 COVID-19 vaccine. TCRdb keeps only in-frame clones here, not all; method: immunoSEQ multiplex PCR. This sample has some 100,000 clones, with around 90% found just once. CDR1 SGHRS and CDR2 YFSETQ come from the germline V gene. This CDR3 has 17 residues. V lost 0 bases and J lost 6, with 16 bases in between. The input for sequencing was peripheral blood, taken on day 0 of AZD1222 vaccination. The chain recombines TRBV5-1 with TRBJ2-6; tentatively, D is TRBD1 (6 bases). This TCR was sampled from an adult in good health. The DNA of the CDR3 is TGCGCCAGCAGCTTGGAGGACAGCCGCAGGACGGCCAACGTCCTGACTTTC. It encodes CASSLEDSRRTANVLTF.